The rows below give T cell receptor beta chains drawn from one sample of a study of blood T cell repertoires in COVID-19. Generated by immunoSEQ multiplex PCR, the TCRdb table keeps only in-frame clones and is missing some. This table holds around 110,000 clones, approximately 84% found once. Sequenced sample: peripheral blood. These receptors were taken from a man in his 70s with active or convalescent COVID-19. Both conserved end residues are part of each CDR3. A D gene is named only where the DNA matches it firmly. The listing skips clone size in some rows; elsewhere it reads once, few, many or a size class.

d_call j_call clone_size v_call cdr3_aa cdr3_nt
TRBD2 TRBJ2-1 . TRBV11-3 CASSLLSGGHYNEQFF TGTGCCAGCAGCTTACTAAGCGGGGGCCATTACAATGAGCAGTTCTTC
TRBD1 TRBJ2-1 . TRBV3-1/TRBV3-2 CASSQRVPQGINEQFF TGTGCCAGCAGCCAAAGGGTCCCACAGGGGATCAATGAGCAGTTCTTC
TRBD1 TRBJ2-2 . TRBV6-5 CASSTPGTGIAFF TGTGCCAGCAGTACGCCCGGGACAGGGATTGCGTTTTTT
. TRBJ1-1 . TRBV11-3 CASSQWAANTEAFF TGTGCCAGCAGCCAATGGGCAGCGAACACTGAAGCTTTCTTT
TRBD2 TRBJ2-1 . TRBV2 CASSSRTSERSYNEQFF TGTGCCAGCAGTTCTCGGACTAGCGAACGCTCCTACAATGAGCAGTTCTTC
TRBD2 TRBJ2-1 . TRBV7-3 CASSPHPRTSEYNEQFF TGTGCCAGCAGCCCCCACCCTCGGACTAGCGAATACAATGAGCAGTTCTTC
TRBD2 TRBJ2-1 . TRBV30 CAWTVGAGGYNEQFF TGTGCCTGGACCGTAGGGGCGGGGGGGTACAATGAGCAGTTCTTC
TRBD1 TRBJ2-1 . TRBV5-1 CASSFGRGFYNEQFF TGCGCCAGCAGCTTTGGCAGGGGGTTCTACAATGAGCAGTTCTTC
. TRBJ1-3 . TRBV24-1 CATSDGGGTIYF TGTGCCACCAGTGATGGGGGGGGCACCATATATTTT
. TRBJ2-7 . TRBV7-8 CASSWDTPYEQYF TGTGCCAGCAGCTGGGACACACCTTACGAGCAGTACTTC
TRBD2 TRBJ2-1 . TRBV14 CASSPSGLAGANEQFF TGTGCCAGCAGCCCCTCCGGACTAGCGGGAGCCAATGAGCAGTTCTTC
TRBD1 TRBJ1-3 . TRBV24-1 CATSDFPGQKTSGNTIYF TGTGCCACCAGTGATTTCCCGGGACAGAAGACCTCTGGAAACACCATATATTTT
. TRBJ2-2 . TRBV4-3 CASSQDRWGQISGELFF TGCGCCAGCAGCCAAGATAGGTGGGGGCAAATTTCCGGGGAGCTGTTTTTT
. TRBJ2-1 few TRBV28 CATNRVSYNEQFF TGTGCCACCAACAGGGTTAGCTACAATGAGCAGTTCTTC
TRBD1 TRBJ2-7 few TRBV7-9 CASSSIPRPGGIDEQYF TGTGCCAGCAGCTCCATTCCTCGGCCAGGGGGAATCGACGAGCAGTACTTC
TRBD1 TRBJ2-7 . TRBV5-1 CASSLAPGQGLYEQYF TGCGCCAGCAGCTTGGCCCCGGGACAGGGTTTGTACGAGCAGTACTTC
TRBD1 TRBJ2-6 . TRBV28 CASSTDRGQMGSGANVLTF TGTGCCAGCAGCACCGACAGGGGGCAAATGGGCTCTGGGGCCAACGTCCTGACTTTC
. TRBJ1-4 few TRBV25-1 CASKDRNNEKLFF TGTGCCAGCAAGGACAGAAATAATGAAAAACTGTTTTTT
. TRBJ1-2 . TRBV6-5 CASSYSISGGEVNTF TGTGCCAGCAGTTACTCGATATCGGGGGGAGAAGTGAACACCTTC
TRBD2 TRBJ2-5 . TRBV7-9 CASSLDAGAQETQYF TGTGCCAGCAGCTTAGATGCGGGAGCTCAGGAGACCCAGTACTTC
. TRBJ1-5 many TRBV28 CASRPTDRWAVNQPQHF TGTGCCAGCCGCCCGACTGACAGGTGGGCCGTCAATCAGCCCCAGCATTTT
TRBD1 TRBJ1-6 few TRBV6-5 CASSPGQGGLPLHF TGTGCCAGCAGCCCGGGACAGGGTGGGTTACCCCTCCACTTT
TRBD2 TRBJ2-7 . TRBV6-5 CASSPSRGRATVQYF TGTGCCAGCAGCCCCAGTCGCGGGAGGGCCACGGTGCAGTACTTC
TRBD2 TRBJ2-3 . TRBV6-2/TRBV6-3 CASSSGAPLDTQYF TGTGCCAGCAGTAGCGGGGCCCCGCTGGATACGCAGTATTTT
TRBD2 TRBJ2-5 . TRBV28 CASLPGGRETQYF TGTGCCAGCCTCCCCGGGGGGAGGGAGACCCAGTACTTC
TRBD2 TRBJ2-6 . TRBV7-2 CASSLNLAGASGANVLTF TGTGCCAGCAGCCTGAATCTAGCGGGAGCGTCTGGGGCCAACGTCCTGACTTTC
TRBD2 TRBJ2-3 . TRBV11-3 CASSLIAGIADTQYF TGTGCCAGCAGCTTAATAGCGGGAATAGCAGATACGCAGTATTTT
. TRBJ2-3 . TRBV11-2 CASSLDEPQYF TGTGCCAGCAGCTTAGATGAGCCGCAGTATTTT
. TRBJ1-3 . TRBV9 CASSATGSGNTIYF TGTGCCAGCAGCGCGACAGGCTCTGGAAACACCATATATTTT
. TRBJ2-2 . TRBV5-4 CASRSTQNTGELFF TGTGCCAGCAGATCGACTCAAAACACCGGGGAGCTGTTTTTT
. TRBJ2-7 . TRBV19 CASSIPGQSTYEQYF TGTGCCAGTAGTATTCCAGGACAGAGCACCTACGAGCAGTACTTC
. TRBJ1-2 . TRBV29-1 CSAGVNGYTF TGCAGCGCCGGCGTTAATGGCTACACCTTC
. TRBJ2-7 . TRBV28 CASRGGISYEQYF TGTGCCAGCAGGGGGGGTATTTCCTACGAGCAGTACTTC
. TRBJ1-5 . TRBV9 CASSASVAQPQHF TGTGCCAGCAGCGCCTCAGTAGCTCAGCCCCAGCATTTT
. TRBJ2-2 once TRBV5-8 CASSIRVGELFF TGTGCCAGCAGCATACGGGTCGGGGAGCTGTTTTTT
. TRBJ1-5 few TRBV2 CASSTGWGNQPQHF TGTGCCAGCAGTACAGGGTGGGGGAATCAGCCCCAGCATTTT
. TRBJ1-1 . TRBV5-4 CASSLVTGNHMNTEAFF TGTGCCAGCAGCTTGGTTACAGGGAATCACATGAACACTGAAGCTTTCTTT
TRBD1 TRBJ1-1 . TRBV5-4 CASSLRTGNTEAFF TGTGCCAGCAGCTTACGGACAGGGAACACTGAAGCTTTCTTT
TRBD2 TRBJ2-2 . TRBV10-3 CAISGLAGTGELFF TGTGCCATCAGTGGCCTAGCGGGTACCGGGGAGCTGTTTTTT
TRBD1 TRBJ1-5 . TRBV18 CASSPGTGSGQPQHF TGTGCCAGCTCACCAGGGACAGGGTCGGGTCAGCCCCAGCATTTT
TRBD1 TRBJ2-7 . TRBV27 CASSFGTGGAGYEQYF TGTGCCAGCAGTTTTGGAACAGGGGGCGCAGGCTACGAGCAGTACTTC
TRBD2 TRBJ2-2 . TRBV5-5 CASSRGPGLATTGELFF TGTGCCAGCAGCCGTGGACCTGGACTAGCGACCACCGGGGAGCTGTTTTTT
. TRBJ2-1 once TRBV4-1 CASSQIEGREQFF TGCGCCAGCAGCCAAATAGAGGGTCGCGAGCAGTTCTTC
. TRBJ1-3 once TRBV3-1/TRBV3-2 CASSQVRGRNTIYF TGTGCCAGCAGCCAAGTTCGGGGTAGGAACACCATATATTTT
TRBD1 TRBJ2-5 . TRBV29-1 CSAKRTGSQETQYF TGCAGCGCTAAACGGACAGGGAGCCAAGAGACCCAGTACTTC
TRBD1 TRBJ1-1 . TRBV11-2 CASSSRQGGGTEAFF TGTGCCAGCAGCTCAAGACAGGGGGGGGGCACTGAAGCTTTCTTT
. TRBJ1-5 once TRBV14 CASSQAGGNQPQHF TGTGCCAGCAGCCAAGCAGGGGGCAATCAGCCCCAGCATTTT
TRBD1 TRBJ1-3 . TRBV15 CATSRFLAGGSSGNTIYF TGTGCCACCAGCAGATTCCTCGCAGGGGGCAGCTCTGGAAACACCATATATTTT
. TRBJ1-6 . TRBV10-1 CASSEDPPGHNSPLHF TGCGCCAGCAGTGAGGACCCCCCAGGGCACAATTCACCCCTCCACTTT
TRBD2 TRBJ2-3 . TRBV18 CASSRGLAPDTQYF TGTGCCAGCTCACGGGGACTAGCCCCAGATACGCAGTATTTT
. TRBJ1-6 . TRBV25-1 CASSEASSPLHF TGTGCCAGCAGTGAAGCCAGTTCACCCCTCCACTTT
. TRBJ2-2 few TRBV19 CASSIGAGGELFF TGTGCCAGTAGTATAGGTGCGGGCGGGGAGCTGTTTTTT
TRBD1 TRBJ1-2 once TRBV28 CASRSVTGVRYGYTF TGTGCCAGCAGATCCGTCACAGGGGTTAGGTATGGCTACACCTTC
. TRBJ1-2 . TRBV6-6 CASRGRGFTLYGYTF TGTGCCAGCAGGGGGAGAGGTTTCACTCTCTATGGCTACACCTTC
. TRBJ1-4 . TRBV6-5 CASSHGTTNEKLFF TGTGCCAGCAGTCACGGGACAACTAATGAAAAACTGTTTTTT
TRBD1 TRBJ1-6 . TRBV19 CASTATGRSPLHF TGTGCCAGTACCGCGACAGGGCGTTCACCCCTCCACTTT
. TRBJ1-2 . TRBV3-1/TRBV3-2 CASSQVVTQLIGYTF TGTGCCAGCAGCCAAGTGGTAACGCAACTGATTGGCTACACCTTC
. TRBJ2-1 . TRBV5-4 CASSSTGGSYNEQFF TGTGCCAGCAGCAGCACTGGAGGCTCCTACAATGAGCAGTTCTTC
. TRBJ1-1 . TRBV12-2 CASRLYDTEAFF TGTGCAAGTCGCCTATACGACACTGAAGCTTTCTTT
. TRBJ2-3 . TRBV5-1 CASSLAQISTDTQYF TGCGCCAGCAGCTTGGCCCAGATTAGCACAGATACGCAGTATTTT